One T cell receptor (beta chain) is described in this entry. Germline CDR1 reads SGHRS; CDR2 reads YFSETQ. Deletions cut 4 bases from V and 4 bases from J, with 14 bases between. This CDR3 is 15 amino acids long. This entry is derived from a study of OX40 agonist ivuxolimab in advanced cancers. Study-wide context: The dose-escalation cohort had hepatocellular carcinoma, melanoma, renal cell or head and neck cancer. It was permissible to have had prior anti-PD-1, anti-PD-L1 or anti-CTLA-4 therapy, and around 40% had some. The mean age was approximately 60 years, ranging from 23 to 79, with about four fifths of participants male.

The method was immunoSEQ multiplex PCR; TCRdb's version includes in-frame clones alone and lacks a portion of them. Of over 50,000 clones listed, 65% to 90% are singletons. Exclusion of a patient followed from autoimmune disease history or systemic immunosuppression. This chain connects TRBV5-1 to TRBJ2-2, with D perhaps matching TRBD1 (7 bases). The clonotype originates from an adult with an advanced solid tumor such as melanoma, head and neck, liver or kidney cancer. Sequenced material: CD4+ or CD8+ T cells sorted from blood, taken in a trial of the OX40 agonist ivuxolimab. The CDR3 spells CASSDQGGGTGELFF. In DNA form, the CDR3 reads TGCGCCAGCAGCGATCAGGGGGGAGGCACCGGGGAGCTGTTTTTT. Drawing the rest from reference TRBV5-1 and TRBJ2-2, the complete variable domain is KAGVTQTPRYLIKTRGQQVTLSCSPISGHRSVSWYQQTPGQGLQFLFEYFSETQRNKGNFPGRFSGRQFSNSRSEMNVSTLELGDSALYLCASSDQGGGTGELFFGEGSRLTVL.